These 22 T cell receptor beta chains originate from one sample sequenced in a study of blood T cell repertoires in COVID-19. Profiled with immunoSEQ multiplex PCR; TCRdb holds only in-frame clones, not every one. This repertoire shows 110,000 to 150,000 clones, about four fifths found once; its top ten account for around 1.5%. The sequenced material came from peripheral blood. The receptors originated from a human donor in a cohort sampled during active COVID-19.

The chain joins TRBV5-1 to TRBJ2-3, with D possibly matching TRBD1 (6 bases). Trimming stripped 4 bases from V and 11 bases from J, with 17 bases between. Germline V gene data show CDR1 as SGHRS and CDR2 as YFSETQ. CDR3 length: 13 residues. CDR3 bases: TGCGCCAGCAGCATAGCTGGGGACACTCAGCAGTATTTT. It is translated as CASSIAGDTQQYF. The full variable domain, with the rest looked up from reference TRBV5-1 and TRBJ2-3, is KAGVTQTPRYLIKTRGQQVTLSCSPISGHRSVSWYQQTPGQGLQFLFEYFSETQRNKGNFPGRFSGRQFSNSRSEMNVSTLELGDSALYLCASSIAGDTQQYFGPGTRLTVL.

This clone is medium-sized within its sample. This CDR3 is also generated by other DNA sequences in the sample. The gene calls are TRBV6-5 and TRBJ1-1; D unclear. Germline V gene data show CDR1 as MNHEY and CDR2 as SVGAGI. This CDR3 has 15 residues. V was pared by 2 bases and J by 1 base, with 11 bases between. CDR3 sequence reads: CASSYSSRGNTEAFF. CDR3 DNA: TGTGCCAGCAGTTACAGCTCCCGGGGGAACACTGAAGCTTTCTTT.

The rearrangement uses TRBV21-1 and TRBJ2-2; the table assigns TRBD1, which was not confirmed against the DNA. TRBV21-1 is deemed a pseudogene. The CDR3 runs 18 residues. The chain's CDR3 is CASSAPTYGTDGTGELFF. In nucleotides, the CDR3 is TGTGCCAGCAGCGCCCCGACTTACGGGACAGACGGCACCGGGGAGCTGTTTTTT.

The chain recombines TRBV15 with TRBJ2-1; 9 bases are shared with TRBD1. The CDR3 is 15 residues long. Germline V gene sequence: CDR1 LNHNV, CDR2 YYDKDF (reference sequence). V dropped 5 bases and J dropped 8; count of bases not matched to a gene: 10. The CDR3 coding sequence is TGTGCCACCAGCTCCCGACAGGGGGTCAAGGATGAGCAGTTCTTC. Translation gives CATSSRQGVKDEQFF.

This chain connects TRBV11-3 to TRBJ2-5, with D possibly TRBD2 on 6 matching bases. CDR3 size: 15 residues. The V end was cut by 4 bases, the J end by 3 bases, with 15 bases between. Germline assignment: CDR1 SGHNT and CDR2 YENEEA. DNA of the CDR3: TGTGCCAGCAGCTCCACGAGCGGGCCAGAAGAGACCCAGTACTTC. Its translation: CASSSTSGPEETQYF.

The DNA of the CDR3 is TGTGCCAGCAGCCAGCTGGGACTAGCGGGGTACAATGAGCAGTTCTTC. Protein sequence: CASSQLGLAGYNEQFF. V and J are TRBV3-1 (or the pseudogene TRBV3-2) and TRBJ2-1; 13 bases align to TRBD2. The CDR3 totals 16 residues. Trimming cost V 3 bases and J 4 bases; bases outside gene matches: 3. CDR1 is LGHDT and CDR2 is YNNKEL in the germline V gene (reference sequence).

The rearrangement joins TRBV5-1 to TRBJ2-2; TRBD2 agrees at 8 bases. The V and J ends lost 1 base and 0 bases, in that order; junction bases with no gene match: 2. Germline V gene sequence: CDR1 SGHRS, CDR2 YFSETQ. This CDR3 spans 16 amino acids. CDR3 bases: TGCGCCAGCAGCTTGTTTAGCGGGACGAACACCGGGGAGCTGTTTTTT. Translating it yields CASSLFSGTNTGELFF.

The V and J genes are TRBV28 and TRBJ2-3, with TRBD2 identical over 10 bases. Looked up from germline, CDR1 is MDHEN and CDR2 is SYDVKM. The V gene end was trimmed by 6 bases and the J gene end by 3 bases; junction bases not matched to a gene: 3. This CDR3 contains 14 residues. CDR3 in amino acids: CASSTSGMTDTQYF. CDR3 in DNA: TGTGCCAGCAGCACTAGCGGGATGACAGATACGCAGTATTTT.

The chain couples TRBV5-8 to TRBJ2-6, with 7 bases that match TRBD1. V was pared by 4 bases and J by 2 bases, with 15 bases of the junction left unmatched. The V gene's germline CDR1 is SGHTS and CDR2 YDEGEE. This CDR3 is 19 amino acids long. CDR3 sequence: CASSTGEIGGLPGANVLTF. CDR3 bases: TGTGCCAGCAGCACTGGAGAGATAGGGGGCTTGCCTGGGGCCAACGTCCTGACTTTC.

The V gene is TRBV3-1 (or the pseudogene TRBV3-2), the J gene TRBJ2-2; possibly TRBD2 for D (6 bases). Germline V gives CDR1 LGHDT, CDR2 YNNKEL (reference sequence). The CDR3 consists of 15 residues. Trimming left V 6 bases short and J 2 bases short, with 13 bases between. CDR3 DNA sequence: TGTGCCAGCAGATCCTGGAGGGATAACACCGGGGAGCTGTTTTTT. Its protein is CASRSWRDNTGELFF.

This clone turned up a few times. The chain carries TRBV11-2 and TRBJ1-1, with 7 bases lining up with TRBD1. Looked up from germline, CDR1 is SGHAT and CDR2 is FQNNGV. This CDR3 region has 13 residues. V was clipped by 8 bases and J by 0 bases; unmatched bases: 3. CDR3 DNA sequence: TGTGCCAGCGGCAGGGGGATGAACACTGAAGCTTTCTTT. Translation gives CASGRGMNTEAFF.

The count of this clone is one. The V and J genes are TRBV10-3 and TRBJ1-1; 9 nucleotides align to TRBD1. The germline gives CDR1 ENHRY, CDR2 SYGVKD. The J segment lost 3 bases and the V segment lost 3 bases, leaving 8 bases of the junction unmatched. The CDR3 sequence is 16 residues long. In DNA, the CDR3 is TGTGCCATCAGTGATCGAACAGGGGGCCTGGACACTGAAGCTTTCTTT. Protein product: CAISDRTGGLDTEAFF.

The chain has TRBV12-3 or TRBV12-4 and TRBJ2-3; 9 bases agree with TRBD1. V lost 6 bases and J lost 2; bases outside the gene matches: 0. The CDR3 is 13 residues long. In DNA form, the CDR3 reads TGTGCCAGCAGACAGGGGGCCACAGATACGCAGTATTTT. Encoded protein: CASRQGATDTQYF.

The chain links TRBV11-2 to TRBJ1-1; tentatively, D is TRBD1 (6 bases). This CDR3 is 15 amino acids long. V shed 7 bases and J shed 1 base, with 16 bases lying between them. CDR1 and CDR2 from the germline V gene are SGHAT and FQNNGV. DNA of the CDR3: TGTGCCAGCACCCAAGGGGGTACAGCGAACACTGAAGCTTTCTTT. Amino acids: CASTQGGTANTEAFF.

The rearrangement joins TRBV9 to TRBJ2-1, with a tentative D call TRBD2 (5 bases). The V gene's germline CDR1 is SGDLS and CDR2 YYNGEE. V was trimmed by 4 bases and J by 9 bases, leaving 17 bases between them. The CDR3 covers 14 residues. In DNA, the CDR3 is TGTGCCAGCAGCCTCGGGGAGTTGGGCTCTGAGCAGTTCTTC. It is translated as CASSLGELGSEQFF.

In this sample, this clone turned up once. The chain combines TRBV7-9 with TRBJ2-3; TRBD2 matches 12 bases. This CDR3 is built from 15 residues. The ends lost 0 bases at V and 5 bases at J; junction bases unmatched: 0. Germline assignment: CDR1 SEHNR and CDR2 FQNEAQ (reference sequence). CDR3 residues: CASSLAGLAGDTQYF. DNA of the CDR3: TGTGCCAGCAGCTTAGCGGGACTAGCGGGAGATACGCAGTATTTT. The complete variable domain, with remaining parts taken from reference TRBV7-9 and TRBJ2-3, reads DTGVSQNPRHKITKRGQNVTFRCDPISEHNRLYWYRQTLGQGPEFLTYFQNEAQLEKSRLLSDRFSAERPKGSFSTLEIQRTEQGDSAMYLCASSLAGLAGDTQYFGPGTRLTVL.

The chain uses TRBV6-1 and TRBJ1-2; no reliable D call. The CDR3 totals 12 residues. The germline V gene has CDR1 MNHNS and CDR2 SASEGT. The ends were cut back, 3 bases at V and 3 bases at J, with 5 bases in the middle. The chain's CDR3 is CASSEAYYGYTF. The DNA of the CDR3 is TGTGCCAGCAGTGAGGCATACTATGGCTACACCTTC.

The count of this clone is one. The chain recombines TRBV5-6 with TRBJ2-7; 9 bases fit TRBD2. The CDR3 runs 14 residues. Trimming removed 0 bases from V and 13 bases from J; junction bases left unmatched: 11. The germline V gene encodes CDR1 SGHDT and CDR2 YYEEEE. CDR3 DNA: TGTGCCAGCAGCTTGGAAGGTAGCGGGAGCCTGGGCTACTTC. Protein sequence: CASSLEGSGSLGYF.

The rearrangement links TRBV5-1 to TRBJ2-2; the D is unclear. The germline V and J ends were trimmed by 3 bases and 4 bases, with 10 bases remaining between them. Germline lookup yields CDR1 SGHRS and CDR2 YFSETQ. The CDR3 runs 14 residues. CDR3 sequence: CASSSHPSTGELFF. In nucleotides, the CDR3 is TGCGCCAGCAGCTCTCACCCTAGCACCGGGGAGCTGTTTTTT.

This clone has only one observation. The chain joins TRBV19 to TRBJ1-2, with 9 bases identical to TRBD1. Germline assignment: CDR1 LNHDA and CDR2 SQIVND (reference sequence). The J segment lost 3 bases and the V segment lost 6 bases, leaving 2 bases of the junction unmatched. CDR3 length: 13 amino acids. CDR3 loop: CASSRTGDYGYTF. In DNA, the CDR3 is TGTGCCAGTAGCCGGACAGGGGACTATGGCTACACCTTC.

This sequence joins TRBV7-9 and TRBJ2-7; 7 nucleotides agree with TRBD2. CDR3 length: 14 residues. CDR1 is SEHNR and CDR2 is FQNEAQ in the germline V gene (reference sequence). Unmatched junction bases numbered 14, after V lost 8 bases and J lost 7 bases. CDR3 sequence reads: CASGRGSLSREQYF. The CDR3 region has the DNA TGTGCCAGCGGACGCGGGAGTCTCTCTCGAGAGCAGTACTTC.

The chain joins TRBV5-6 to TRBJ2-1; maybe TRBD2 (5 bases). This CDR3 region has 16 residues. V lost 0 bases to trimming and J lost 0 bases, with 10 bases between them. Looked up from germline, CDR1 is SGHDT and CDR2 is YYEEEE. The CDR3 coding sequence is TGTGCCAGCAGCTTGGTTCGGGGTAGCTCCTACAATGAGCAGTTCTTC. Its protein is CASSLVRGSSYNEQFF.